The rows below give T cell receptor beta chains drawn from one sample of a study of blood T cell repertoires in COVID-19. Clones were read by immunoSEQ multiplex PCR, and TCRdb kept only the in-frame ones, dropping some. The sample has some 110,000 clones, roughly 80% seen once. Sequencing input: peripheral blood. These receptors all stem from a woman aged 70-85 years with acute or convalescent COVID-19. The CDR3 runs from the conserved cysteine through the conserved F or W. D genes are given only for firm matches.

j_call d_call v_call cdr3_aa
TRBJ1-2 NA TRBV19 CASSIEDIGGYTF
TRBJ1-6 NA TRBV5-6 CASSLEGRRNSPLHF
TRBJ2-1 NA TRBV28 CASSPPPNSEQFF
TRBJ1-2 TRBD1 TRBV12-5 CASGFAGQAYGYTF
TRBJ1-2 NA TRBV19 CASSMAAGYTF
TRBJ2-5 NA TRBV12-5 CASGLVRGGQETQYF
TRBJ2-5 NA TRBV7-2 CASSLRPQEETQYF
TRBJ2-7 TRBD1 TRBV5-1 CASRPTTGGVDEQYF
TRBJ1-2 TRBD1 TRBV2 CASSELGQGMVYTF
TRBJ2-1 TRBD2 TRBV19 CASSKRAGEIYNEQFF
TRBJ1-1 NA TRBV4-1 CASHPSLGALEAFF
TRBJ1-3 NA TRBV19 CASSNYRFSGNTIYF
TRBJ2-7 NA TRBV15 CATSRGGGSYEQYF
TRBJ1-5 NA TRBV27 CASSPIRDSNQPQHF
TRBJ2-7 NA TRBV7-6 CASSPFRGHSYEQYF
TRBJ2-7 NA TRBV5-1 CASSLAGQGSFEQYF
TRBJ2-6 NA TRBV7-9 CASSLAGSSGANVLTF
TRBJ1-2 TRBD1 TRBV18 CASSPERQGLANYGYTF
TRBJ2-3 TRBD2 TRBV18 CASSLTSGGDTQYF
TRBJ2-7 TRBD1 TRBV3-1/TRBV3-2 CASSRRPGQGNEQYF
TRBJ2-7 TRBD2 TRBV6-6 CASSPRTSGAAAPIYEQYF
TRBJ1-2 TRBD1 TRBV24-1 CATSDVTGENGYTF